Presented here are 18 T cell receptor beta chains from one specimen sequenced in a study of T cells after yellow fever vaccination. TCRdb re-analysed the 5' RACE reads in MiXCR, keeping a single row per CDR3 protein. The sample carries under 70,000 distinct CDR3 sequences, roughly 7.4% recorded once. Source: CD8+ T cells sorted from PBMCs, taken on the day of the first yellow fever vaccination. The receptor set was obtained from a man in his late teens or twenties who received the YFV17D yellow fever vaccine.

The sample holds many counts of this clonotype. J is TRBJ2-2 and V is TRBV6-1; 7 bases line up with TRBD1. The CDR3 has 16 amino acids. The J segment lost 0 bases and the V segment lost 9 bases, leaving 10 bases of the junction unmatched. Germline values: CDR1 MNHNS, CDR2 SASEGT. CDR3 DNA: TGTGCCAGTAGACGAAGGGGACAGTCGAACACCGGGGAGCTGTTTTTT. Amino acid sequence: CASRRRGQSNTGELFF.

This clonotype was recorded many times. The rearrangement joins TRBV7-6 to TRBJ1-3; maybe TRBD1 (6 bases). The CDR3 covers 16 residues. V was shortened by 2 bases and J by 8 bases, with 19 bases between the two germline ends. Germline CDR1 and CDR2: SGHVS and FNYEAQ. CDR3 coding DNA: TGTGCCAGCAGCTTATTTGCGGGGGCTTCGGCGGACACCATATATTTT. Residues: CASSLFAGASADTIYF.

This clonotype was seen repeatedly, ten times or more. V is TRBV7-2 and J is TRBJ2-3, with D tentatively TRBD1 (9 bases). V dropped 2 bases and J dropped 5 bases, with 20 bases sitting between them. The CDR3 covers 17 residues. Germline values: CDR1 SGHTA, CDR2 FQGNSA. In DNA form, the CDR3 reads TGTGCCAGCAGCTTAACGGGGGGGACAGGGATTTTAGATACGCAGTATTTT. Protein sequence: CASSLTGGTGILDTQYF. The full variable domain, in which reference TRBV7-2 and TRBJ2-3 provide the parts outside the CDR3, is GAGVSQSPSNKVTEKGKDVELRCDPISGHTALYWYRQSLGQGLEFLIYFQGNSAPDKSGLPSDRFSAERTGGSVSTLTIQRTQQEDSAVYLCASSLTGGTGILDTQYFGPGTRLTVL.

This clonotype occurred a few times. The chain couples TRBV10-1 to TRBJ2-7; D call uncertain. The germline V gene encodes CDR1 WNHNN and CDR2 SYGVQD (reference sequence). The CDR3 runs to 13 residues. Trimming left V 4 bases short and J 10 bases short, with 17 bases between. The CDR3 DNA sequence: TGCGCCAGCAGTGGAGGACCTTACTACGGACAGTACTTC. Encoded protein: CASSGGPYYGQYF.

The chain is built from TRBV7-9 and TRBJ1-1; TRBD1 is a possible D gene (5 bases). CDR3 length equals 12 residues. Germline V CDR1 and CDR2: SEHNR, FQNEAQ (reference sequence). V lost 5 bases, J lost 1 base, and 5 bases lay in between. The CDR3 DNA sequence: TGTGCCAGCAGCACAGGGAACACTGAAGCTTTCTTT. Its translation: CASSTGNTEAFF.

This clonotype occurred many times. This sequence joins TRBV4-1 and TRBJ2-7, with 8 bases fitting TRBD2. Germline V lookup: CDR1 MGHRA, CDR2 YSYEKL. Unmatched junction bases numbered 14, after V lost 1 base and J lost 0 bases. This CDR3 is 19 amino acids long. CDR3 DNA: TGCGCCAGCAGCCAAGTCATCAGTGGAGCGGGGGACCCCTCCTACGAGCAGTACTTC. Amino acids: CASSQVISGAGDPSYEQYF.

This clonotype has at least ten counts. The gene calls are TRBV29-1 and TRBJ2-1; D might be TRBD2 (6 bases). In germline, CDR1 is SQVTM, CDR2 ANQGSEA. The CDR3 covers 19 residues. Between the trimmed V and J ends, which lost 3 bases and 7 bases, there was a span of 31 bases. For the CDR3, the DNA is TGCAGCGTTGATAATCCGGGACCTCCGGGACCTCGGGGGAGGAATGAGCAGTTCTTC. It translates to CSVDNPGPPGPRGRNEQFF.

This clonotype was seen repeatedly, ten times or more. The V call is TRBV14, the J call TRBJ1-6; no definite D call. V shed 4 bases and J shed 4 bases, with 14 bases lying between them. Germline V gene data show CDR1 as SGHDN and CDR2 as FVKESK. The CDR3 contains 16 residues. The CDR3 nucleotides read TGTGCCAGCAGCCGAGAAAGGGTGATTTATAATTCACCCCTCCACTTT. It codes for CASSRERVIYNSPLHF. Full variable domain (remainder filled in from reference TRBV14 and TRBJ1-6): EAGVTQFPSHSVIEKGQTVTLRCDPISGHDNLYWYRRVMGKEIKFLLHFVKESKQDESGMPNNRFLAERTGGTYSTLKVQPAELEDSGVYFCASSRERVIYNSPLHFGNGTRLTVT.

This clonotype was recorded a few times. The chain joins TRBV4-1 to TRBJ2-1; D is ambiguous. CDR3 size: 13 residues. Trimming left V 1 base short and J 10 bases short, with 11 bases between. Per the germline V gene, CDR1 is MGHRA and CDR2 is YSYEKL. In nucleotides, the CDR3 is TGCGCCAGCAGCCAAGTAAGCGAACGAGAGCAGTTCTTC. Translating gives CASSQVSEREQFF.

The table lists this clonotype with many counts. The J gene is TRBJ2-3, the V gene TRBV6-5; D is undetermined. This CDR3 has 11 residues. Germline V lookup: CDR1 MNHEY, CDR2 SVGAGI. Trimming cost V 6 bases and J 3 bases, with 4 bases left between them. The CDR3 region is CASRETDTQYF. CDR3 DNA sequence: TGTGCCAGCAGAGAGACAGATACGCAGTATTTT.

The chain employs TRBV6-1 and TRBJ2-1; D is possibly TRBD2 (5 bases). The V gene's germline CDR1 is MNHNS and CDR2 SASEGT. Trimming removed 6 bases from V and 6 bases from J, with 15 bases in between. This CDR3 region has 14 residues. CDR3 protein: CASRVTGSCNEQFF. The CDR3 nucleotides read TGTGCCAGCAGAGTTACGGGGAGCTGCAATGAGCAGTTCTTC.

This clonotype has a count of ten or more. The chain uses TRBV15 and TRBJ1-5, with TRBD1 as a possible D gene (6 bases). The germline V gene encodes CDR1 LNHNV and CDR2 YYDKDF (reference sequence). V lost 5 bases and J lost 2, with 10 bases in between. The CDR3 has 14 amino acids. The CDR3 DNA sequence: TGTGCCACCAGCGGGAGGGGGGGCAATCAGCCCCAGCATTTT. Amino acids: CATSGRGGNQPQHF.

The sample holds a few counts of this clonotype. This chain joins TRBV7-9 and TRBJ1-1, with D hard to call. This CDR3 comprises 15 residues. Trimming cost V 5 bases and J 3 bases, with 16 bases left between them. Germline CDR1 reads SEHNR; CDR2 reads FQNEAQ (reference sequence). CDR3 residues: CASSPHAGADTEAFF. The CDR3 DNA follows: TGTGCCAGCAGCCCCCATGCGGGTGCCGACACTGAAGCTTTCTTT.

This clonotype was picked up many times. The chain is built from TRBV10-3 and TRBJ2-5, with D maybe TRBD1 (5 bases). Trimming removed 0 bases at V and 4 bases at J, with 9 bases between. This CDR3 is 14 amino acids long. Germline loops: CDR1 ENHRY, CDR2 SYGVKD. The CDR3 sequence is CAISESGVGETQYF. CDR3 bases: TGTGCCATCAGTGAGTCAGGGGTCGGAGAGACCCAGTACTTC.

In this sample, this clonotype turned up many times. CDR3: CASSLPSGGIRETQYF. CDR3 DNA: TGTGCCAGCAGCCTTCCTAGCGGGGGGATAAGAGAGACCCAGTACTTC. J is TRBJ2-5 and V is TRBV7-9, with 11 bases fitting TRBD2. The CDR3 covers 16 residues. Germline V gene data show CDR1 as SEHNR and CDR2 as FQNEAQ (reference sequence). The J segment lost 4 bases and the V segment lost 5 bases, leaving 9 bases of the junction unmatched.

This clonotype has more than one count but fewer than ten. This chain links TRBV12-3 or TRBV12-4 with TRBJ2-5, with D perhaps matching TRBD1 (5 bases). This CDR3 region has 14 residues. Between the trimmed V and J ends, which lost 3 bases and 4 bases, there was a span of 12 bases. The CDR3 sequence is CASSFRGSAETQYF. CDR3 DNA sequence: TGTGCCAGCAGTTTTAGGGGTTCCGCAGAGACCCAGTACTTC.

This clonotype was observed many times. The V and J genes are TRBV6-2 or TRBV6-3 and TRBJ2-7; D may be TRBD1 (6 bases). Per the germline V gene, CDR1 is MNHEY and CDR2 is SVGEGT. The CDR3 runs to 13 residues. The V gene lost 2 bases and the J gene lost 5 bases, with 10 bases spanning the gap. CDR3: CASSYGGGDEQYF. CDR3 in DNA: TGTGCCAGCAGTTACGGGGGCGGCGACGAGCAGTACTTC.

This clonotype was counted ten times or more. The CDR3 sequence: CASSDGTYEQYV. The CDR3, as DNA: TGTGCCAGCAGTGACGGGACCTACGAGCAGTACGTC. The chain has TRBV6-4 and TRBJ2-7; D gene unclear. This CDR3 is 12 amino acids long. Germline V gene lookup returns CDR1 MRHNA and CDR2 SNTAGT. Trimming took off 2 bases at V and 2 bases at J, with 4 bases between the two ends.